This T cell receptor (beta chain) is from a study of cytomegalovirus exposure and HLA in healthy donors. Study as a whole: Researchers found that around 80% of over 350 genotyped donors fell within the Caucasian-associated ancestry cluster.

Primers: 60 Vbeta forward and 13 Jbeta reverse. The protocol was immunoSEQ multiplex PCR, while the TCRdb copy is restricted to in-frame clones and leaves out a portion. This table holds 90,000 to 150,000 clones, about two thirds found once. Study-wide points: Overall, roughly 150 TCR beta chains were annotated as cytomegalovirus-associated. Most likely, a cluster of highly shared sequence variants arose as a sequencing artifact. Most of the TCR beta V segments (in an earlier analysis) were productive either about 87% or about 30% of the time.

A remark on this clone: The antigen is not known.

The length of the CDR3 is 13 residues. V was shortened by 2 bases and J by 3 bases, with 9 bases between the two germline ends. Germline CDR1 is SGHRS and CDR2 is YFSETQ. The clonotype originates from a woman in her forties in good health and CMV-seropositive. This sequence joins TRBV5-1 and TRBJ2-7; possibly TRBD1 for D (6 bases). The specimen sequenced was PBMCs. In nucleotides, the CDR3 is TGCGCCAGCAGCTTAGGACAGCACTACGAGCAGTACTTC. The encoded protein is CASSLGQHYEQYF. The full variable domain, its missing parts supplied by reference TRBV5-1 and TRBJ2-7, is KAGVTQTPRYLIKTRGQQVTLSCSPISGHRSVSWYQQTPGQGLQFLFEYFSETQRNKGNFPGRFSGRQFSNSRSEMNVSTLELGDSALYLCASSLGQHYEQYFGPGTRLTVT.